This T cell receptor beta chain was recorded in a study of CD8 T cells in acute hepatitis C reinfection. Study context: Acute-phase sampling occurred no later than 168 days after estimated infection. General study points: NS3-1073 specific repertoires were highly diverse across all groups.

Sequencing used immunoSEQ multiplex PCR; TCRdb keeps in-frame clones, though not all of them. The sample includes thousands of clones, 41% seen only once; the top ten take 7.5% to 9%. Described time point: acute HCV infection, within 168 days of estimated infection date. Hepatitis C virus-specific T cells were sequenced directly ex vivo without in vitro expansion. Every 3 months, donors from a Montreal cohort of people who inject drugs were followed. Dead cells were excluded, and live cells stained for CD3, CD8 and CD45RO. This clone is medium-sized (0.01 to 0.1%) in the sample. The sequencing used HCV NS3-1073 tetramer-sorted CD8+ T cells from PBMCs, collected during acute infection. The source is a man aged 25-40 years with chronic hepatitis C.

Here the CDR3 DNA reads TGCAGCGTTGTAATGGGTGGGGCCGATAATGAGCAGTTCTTC. Amino acids: CSVVMGGADNEQFF. The chain joins TRBV29-1 to TRBJ2-1, with a possible D match to TRBD1 (5 bases). The CDR3 loop spans 14 amino acids. CDR1 is SQVTM, CDR2 ANQGSEA, per germline. V was pared by 4 bases and J by 7 bases, with 17 bases between.